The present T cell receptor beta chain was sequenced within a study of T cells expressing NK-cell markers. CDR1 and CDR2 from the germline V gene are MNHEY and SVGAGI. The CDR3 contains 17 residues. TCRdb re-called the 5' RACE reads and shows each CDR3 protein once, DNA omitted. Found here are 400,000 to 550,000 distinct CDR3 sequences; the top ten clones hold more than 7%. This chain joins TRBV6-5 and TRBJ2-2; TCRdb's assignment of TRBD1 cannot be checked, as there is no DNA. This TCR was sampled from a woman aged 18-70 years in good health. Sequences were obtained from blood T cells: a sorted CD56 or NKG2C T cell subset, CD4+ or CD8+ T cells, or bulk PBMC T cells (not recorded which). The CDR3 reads CASSYKGGGMETGELFF.